The 20 T cell receptor beta chains reported below all come from one sample, sequenced in a study of CD8 T cells in ankylosing spondylitis. TCRdb re-called the 5' RACE reads with MiXCR, one entry per CDR3 protein. There are about 350,000 distinct CDR3 sequences in the sample; 20% occur only once, and around 13% lies in the top ten. The sequencing sample was made of blood, either unsorted or a sorted T cell fraction (not recorded which). The receptors derive from a male donor with ankylosing spondylitis or in good health (not recorded which).

This clonotype was recorded at least ten times. The rearrangement links TRBV10-3 to TRBJ2-2, with 7 bases lining up with TRBD1. The trim removed 2 bases at V and 0 bases at J, leaving 6 bases unmatched. The CDR3 has 17 amino acids. The germline V gene has CDR1 ENHRY and CDR2 SYGVKD. The CDR3 reads CAISEPLGQPNTGELFF. For the CDR3, the DNA is TGTGCCATCAGTGAGCCCTTGGGACAGCCGAACACCGGGGAGCTGTTTTTT.

The J gene is TRBJ2-7, the V gene TRBV19; TRBD1 aligns across 7 bases. After removal of 3 bases from V and 2 bases from J, the junction contained 7 bases not matched to a gene. Germline loops: CDR1 LNHDA, CDR2 SQIVND (reference sequence). This CDR3 comprises 15 residues. DNA for the CDR3: TGTGCCAGTAGTATCTCGTTCAGGGGGACCTACGAGCAGTACTTC. Its protein is CASSISFRGTYEQYF.

V is TRBV6-5 and J is TRBJ2-5; D gene unclear. The germline V gene encodes CDR1 MNHEY and CDR2 SVGAGI. V lost 4 bases to trimming and J lost 8 bases, with 17 bases between them. The CDR3 covers 14 residues. The CDR3 loop is CASSFTAAQDTQYF. CDR3 nucleotide sequence: TGTGCCAGCAGTTTTACGGCGGCTCAGGATACCCAGTACTTC.

The chain combines TRBV20-1 with TRBJ2-1; TRBD2 aligns across 9 bases. The CDR3 contains 15 residues. Germline V gene sequence: CDR1 DFQATT, CDR2 SNEGSKA (reference sequence). V lost 6 bases and J lost 2; bases outside the gene matches: 8. This chain's CDR3 is CSAPLKRGAYNEQFF. DNA of the CDR3: TGCAGTGCCCCGTTGAAGCGGGGGGCCTACAATGAGCAGTTCTTC.

The CDR3 region is CASSTGAGELFF. CDR3 sequence (DNA): TGTGCCAGCTCTACGGGGGCAGGGGAGCTGTTTTTT. The chain links TRBV27 to TRBJ2-2; the D gene could be TRBD1 or TRBD2 (6 bases each). Germline V gives CDR1 MNHEY, CDR2 SMNVEV (reference sequence). The CDR3 spans 12 residues. The V and J ends lost 8 bases and 8 bases respectively, with 12 bases between them.

The V and J genes are TRBV24-1 and TRBJ2-2, with TRBD1 matching 9 bases. The CDR3 runs to 17 residues. Germline V lookup: CDR1 KGHDR, CDR2 SFDVKD. The V segment lost 4 bases and the J segment 5 bases; nucleotides outside the gene matches: 10. The CDR3 loop reads CATSDQTGGSWTGELFF. CDR3 in DNA: TGTGCCACCAGTGACCAAACAGGGGGCAGTTGGACCGGGGAGCTGTTTTTT.

This chain uses TRBV24-1 with TRBJ2-1; 7 bases agree with TRBD1. The V and J ends lost 5 bases and 6 bases, in that order; junction bases with no gene match: 6. Germline CDR1 reads KGHDR; CDR2 reads SFDVKD. The CDR3 is 14 residues long. The CDR3 coding sequence is TGTGCCACCAGTGTTCGCGCAGGGGGCAATGAGCAGTTCTTC. Protein: CATSVRAGGNEQFF.

The chain carries TRBV28 and TRBJ2-7; 7 nucleotides match TRBD1. The CDR3 consists of 15 residues. Germline V gene data show CDR1 as MDHEN and CDR2 as SYDVKM. V shed 2 bases and J 2 bases; nucleotides not matched to a gene: 6. CDR3 bases: TGTGCCAGCAGTTTAGTACAGGGGTGGACCTACGAGCAGTACTTC. Its protein is CASSLVQGWTYEQYF.

This rearrangement joins TRBV7-8 to TRBJ2-7, with D maybe TRBD1 (5 bases). V was pared by 2 bases and J by 2 bases, with 16 bases between. This CDR3 has 16 residues. The germline CDR1 and CDR2 sequences are SGHVS and FQNEAQ. The CDR3 here is CASSLSVDTSPYEQYF. CDR3 nucleotide sequence: TGTGCCAGCAGCTTAAGTGTGGACACCAGTCCCTACGAGCAGTACTTC.

This clonotype was detected only a few times. CDR3 loop: CASSPREPVTGELFF. The CDR3 nucleotides are TGTGCCAGCAGCCCGAGAGAGCCAGTTACCGGGGAGCTGTTTTTT. The chain couples TRBV7-9 to TRBJ2-2; D is undetermined. The CDR3 loop spans 15 amino acids. V lost 5 bases and J 5 bases, leaving 15 bases between the germline ends. Per the germline V gene, CDR1 is SEHNR and CDR2 is FQNEAQ (reference sequence).

This clonotype was found a few times. The J gene is TRBJ2-7, the V gene TRBV7-9, with D perhaps matching TRBD1 (8 bases). Between the trimmed V and J ends, which lost 5 bases and 5 bases, there was a span of 22 bases. Looked up from germline, CDR1 is SEHNR and CDR2 is FQNEAQ (reference sequence). The CDR3 has 16 residues. Here the CDR3 reads CASSHGTRQGRDEQYF. The CDR3 DNA reads as TGTGCCAGCAGCCATGGGACCCGACAGGGGAGGGACGAGCAGTACTTC.

The rearrangement links TRBV5-5 to TRBJ2-3, with D perhaps given as TRBD1 or TRBD2 (5 bases each). Germline-derived CDR1 and CDR2 are SGHKS and YYEKEE (reference sequence). This CDR3 comprises 15 residues. V dropped 4 bases and J dropped 2 bases, with 14 bases sitting between them. CDR3 DNA: TGTGCCAGCAGCGACGGGACGGCCCTCACAGATACGCAGTATTTT. Amino acids: CASSDGTALTDTQYF.

This rearrangement joins TRBV5-1 to TRBJ2-3; tentatively, D is TRBD1 (6 bases). Germline V gives CDR1 SGHRS, CDR2 YFSETQ. V lost 7 bases, J lost 1 base, and 13 bases lay in between. This CDR3 is 14 amino acids long. CDR3 protein: CASCLTGRTDTQYF. The CDR3 region has the DNA TGCGCCAGCTGCCTGACAGGCCGCACAGATACGCAGTATTTT. The entire variable domain, with the rest obtained from reference TRBV5-1 and TRBJ2-3, is as follows: KAGVTQTPRYLIKTRGQQVTLSCSPISGHRSVSWYQQTPGQGLQFLFEYFSETQRNKGNFPGRFSGRQFSNSRSEMNVSTLELGDSALYLCASCLTGRTDTQYFGPGTRLTVL.

The gene calls are TRBV12-3 or TRBV12-4 and TRBJ2-7, with D possibly matching TRBD2 (5 bases). The CDR3 totals 14 residues. The V end was cut by 3 bases, the J end by 3 bases, with 12 bases between. The CDR3 coding sequence is TGTGCCAGCAGTTTTGGTTCCGGGATCTACGAGCAGTACTTC. Its translation: CASSFGSGIYEQYF.

The chain recombines TRBV6-1 with TRBJ2-7; D may be TRBD1 or TRBD2 (6 bases each). V lost 6 bases to trimming and J lost 6 bases, with 15 bases between them. The CDR3 runs to 13 residues. Germline assignment: CDR1 MNHNS and CDR2 SASEGT. This CDR3 is CASSHREDLEQYF. CDR3 DNA: TGTGCCAGCAGCCACAGGGAGGATCTCGAGCAGTACTTC.

The V call is TRBV3-1, the J call TRBJ2-1; D call uncertain. CDR1 is LGHDT, CDR2 YNNKEL, per germline (reference sequence). V was shortened by 1 base and J by 2 bases, with 9 bases between the two germline ends. The CDR3 consists of 15 residues. In nucleotides, the CDR3 is TGTGCCAGCAGCCAAGTGTTACTGGCCTACAATGAGCAGTTCTTC. Its protein product is CASSQVLLAYNEQFF.

The J gene is TRBJ2-3, the V gene TRBV10-2; D may be TRBD2 (5 bases). In germline, CDR1 is WSHSY, CDR2 SAAADI. Trimming took 11 bases from V and 4 from J, leaving 10 bases between them. The CDR3 loop spans 11 amino acids. The CDR3 here is CASTGADTQYF. For the CDR3, the DNA is TGCGCCTCAACCGGGGCAGATACGCAGTATTTT.

CDR3 amino acids: CAISRASNTYEQYF. CDR3 nucleotide sequence: TGTGCCATCAGTCGGGCGAGCAATACCTACGAGCAGTACTTC. The chain joins TRBV10-3 to TRBJ2-7; no clear D. CDR3 size: 14 residues. CDR1 and CDR2 from the germline V gene are ENHRY and SYGVKD. Trimming took 5 bases from V and 2 from J, leaving 13 bases between them.

Note on this clonotype: One junction end does not reproduce the germline sequence, and a read error may be involved. This chain links TRBV7-9 with TRBJ2-3; the D call may be TRBD1 or TRBD2 (5 bases each). Germline CDR1 is SEHNR and CDR2 is FQNEAQ (reference sequence). The CDR3 sequence is 15 residues long. CDR3 in DNA: TGTGCCAGCAGCTTAGTAGGTGGGACCGCAGATTCGCAGTATTTT. Translated: CASSLVGGTADSQYF. The full variable domain, in which reference TRBV7-9 and TRBJ2-3 provide the parts outside the CDR3, is DTGVSQNPRHKITKRGQNVTFRCDPISEHNRLYWYRQTLGQGPEFLTYFQNEAQLEKSRLLSDRFSAERPKGSFSTLEIQRTEQGDSAMYLCASSLVGGTADSQYFGPGTRLTVL.

This clonotype was counted a few times. The V gene is TRBV27, the J gene TRBJ2-1; TRBD1 might be the D (6 bases). V gave up 2 bases and J gave up 9 bases, with 14 bases separating them. The CDR3 totals 14 residues. Looked up from germline, CDR1 is MNHEY and CDR2 is SMNVEV (reference sequence). The CDR3 sequence is CASSLGQGHGEQFF. CDR3 DNA sequence: TGTGCCAGCAGTTTAGGGCAGGGACACGGTGAGCAGTTCTTC.